This TCR beta chain appears in the sequencing data of a study of cytomegalovirus exposure and HLA in healthy donors. Study-level background: Early on, a data release was issued that held some 91 million unique TCRs from HLA-typed donors.

This CDR3 is 17 amino acids long. Germline assignment: CDR1 SGHTA and CDR2 FQGNSA. The V gene end was trimmed by 1 base and the J gene end by 0 bases; junction bases not matched to a gene: 2. Amplification used 60 Vbeta primers and 13 Jbeta primers. The table came from immunoSEQ multiplex PCR; TCRdb's copy has only in-frame clones and leaves some out. This sample has nearly 200,000 clones, with about 89% found just once. Study-wide findings and caveats: A classifier reportedly called cytomegalovirus status with high sensitivity and specificity. In a later analysis, TCR association rates varied by HLA locus: DRB1 most, HLA-C fewest.

As for this clone: Its antigen is not identified.

The receptor comes from a man under 40 in good health and CMV-seronegative. The rearrangement uses TRBV7-2 and TRBJ2-3; 12 bases line up with TRBD2. Sequenced: PBMCs. Here the CDR3 reads CASSLVGTSGSTDTQYF. CDR3 in DNA: TGTGCCAGCAGCTTAGTTGGGACTAGCGGGAGCACAGATACGCAGTATTTT. The full variable domain, completed using reference TRBV7-2 and TRBJ2-3, is GAGVSQSPSNKVTEKGKDVELRCDPISGHTALYWYRQSLGQGLEFLIYFQGNSAPDKSGLPSDRFSAERTGGSVSTLTIQRTQQEDSAVYLCASSLVGTSGSTDTQYFGPGTRLTVL.